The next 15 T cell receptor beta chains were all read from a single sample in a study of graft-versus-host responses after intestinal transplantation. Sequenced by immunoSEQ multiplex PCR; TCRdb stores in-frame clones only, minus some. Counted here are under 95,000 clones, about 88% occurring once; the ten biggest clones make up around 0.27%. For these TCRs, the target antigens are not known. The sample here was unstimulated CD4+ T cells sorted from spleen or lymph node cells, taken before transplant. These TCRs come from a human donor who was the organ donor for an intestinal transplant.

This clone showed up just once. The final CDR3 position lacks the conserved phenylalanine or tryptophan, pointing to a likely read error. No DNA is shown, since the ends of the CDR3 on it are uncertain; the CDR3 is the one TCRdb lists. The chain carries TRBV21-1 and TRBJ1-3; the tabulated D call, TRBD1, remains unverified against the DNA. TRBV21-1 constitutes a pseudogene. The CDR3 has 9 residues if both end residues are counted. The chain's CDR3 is CARPTWPLG.

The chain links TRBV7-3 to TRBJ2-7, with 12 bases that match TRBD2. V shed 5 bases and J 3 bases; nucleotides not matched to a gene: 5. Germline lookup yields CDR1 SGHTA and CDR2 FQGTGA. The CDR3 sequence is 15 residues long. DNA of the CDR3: TGTGCCAGCAGCCTCGGACTAGCGGGAAACTACGAGCAGTACTTC. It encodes CASSLGLAGNYEQYF.

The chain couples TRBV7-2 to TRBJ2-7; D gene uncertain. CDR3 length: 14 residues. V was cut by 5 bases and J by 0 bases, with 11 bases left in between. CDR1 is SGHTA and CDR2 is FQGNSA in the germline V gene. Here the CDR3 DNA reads TGTGCCAGCAGCCCGACGGCTAGCTCCTACGAGCAGTACTTC. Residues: CASSPTASSYEQYF. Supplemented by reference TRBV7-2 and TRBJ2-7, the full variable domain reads GAGVSQSPSNKVTEKGKDVELRCDPISGHTALYWYRQSLGQGLEFLIYFQGNSAPDKSGLPSDRFSAERTGGSVSTLTIQRTQQEDSAVYLCASSPTASSYEQYFGPGTRLTVT.

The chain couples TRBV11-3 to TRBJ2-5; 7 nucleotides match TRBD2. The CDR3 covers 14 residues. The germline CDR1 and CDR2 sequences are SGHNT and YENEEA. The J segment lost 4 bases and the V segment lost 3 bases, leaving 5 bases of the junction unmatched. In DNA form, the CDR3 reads TGTGCCAGCAGCTTGGCGGGGGATAGAGAGACCCAGTACTTC. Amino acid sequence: CASSLAGDRETQYF.

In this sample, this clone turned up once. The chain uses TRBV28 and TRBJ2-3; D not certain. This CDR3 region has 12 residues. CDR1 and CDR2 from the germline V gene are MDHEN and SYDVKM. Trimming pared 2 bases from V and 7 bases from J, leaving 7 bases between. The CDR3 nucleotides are TGTGCCAGCAGTTTACCCAAAAATACGCAGTATTTT. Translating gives CASSLPKNTQYF. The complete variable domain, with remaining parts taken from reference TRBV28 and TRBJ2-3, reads DVKVTQSSRYLVKRTGEKVFLECVQDMDHENMFWYRQDPGLGLRLIYFSYDVKMKEKGDIPEGYSVSREKKERFSLILESASTNQTSMYLCASSLPKNTQYFGPGTRLTVL.

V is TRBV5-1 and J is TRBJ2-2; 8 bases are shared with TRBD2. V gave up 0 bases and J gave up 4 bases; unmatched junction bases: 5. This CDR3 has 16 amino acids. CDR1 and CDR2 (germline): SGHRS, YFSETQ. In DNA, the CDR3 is TGCGCCAGCAGCTTGGCGGCGGGAGGCACCACCGGGGAGCTGTTTTTT. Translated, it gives CASSLAAGGTTGELFF.

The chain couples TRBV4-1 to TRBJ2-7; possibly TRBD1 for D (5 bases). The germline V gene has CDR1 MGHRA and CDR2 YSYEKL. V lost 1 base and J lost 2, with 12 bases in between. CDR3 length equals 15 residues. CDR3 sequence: CASSQGGGRAYEQYF. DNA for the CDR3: TGCGCCAGCAGCCAAGGGGGTGGCAGGGCCTACGAGCAGTACTTC.

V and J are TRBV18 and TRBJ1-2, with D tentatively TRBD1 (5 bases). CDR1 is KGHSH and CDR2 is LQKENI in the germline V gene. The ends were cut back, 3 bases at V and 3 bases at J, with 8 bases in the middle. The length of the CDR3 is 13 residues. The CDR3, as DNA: TGTGCCAGCTCACCTATGACAGACTATGGCTACACCTTC. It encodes CASSPMTDYGYTF. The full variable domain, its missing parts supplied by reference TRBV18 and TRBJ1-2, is NAGVMQNPRHLVRRRGQEARLRCSPMKGHSHVYWYRQLPEEGLKFMVYLQKENIIDESGMPKERFSAEFPKEGPSILRIQQVVRGDSAAYFCASSPMTDYGYTFGSGTRLTVV.

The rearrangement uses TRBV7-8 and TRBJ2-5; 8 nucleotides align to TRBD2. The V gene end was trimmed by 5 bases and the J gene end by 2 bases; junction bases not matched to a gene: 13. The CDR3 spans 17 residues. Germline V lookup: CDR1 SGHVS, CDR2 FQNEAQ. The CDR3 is CASSHDRSGVRQETQYF. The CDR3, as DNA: TGTGCCAGCAGCCACGACCGTAGCGGGGTCAGACAAGAGACCCAGTACTTC. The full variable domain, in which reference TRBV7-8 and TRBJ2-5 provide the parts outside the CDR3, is GAGVSQSPRYKVAKRGQDVALRCDPISGHVSLFWYQQALGQGPEFLTYFQNEAQLDKSGLPSDRFFAERPEGSVSTLKIQRTQQEDSAVYLCASSHDRSGVRQETQYFGPGTRLLVL.

CDR3: CASRGDTEAFF. The CDR3 DNA follows: TGCGCCAGCAGGGGCGACACTGAAGCTTTCTTT. The chain joins TRBV4-1 to TRBJ1-1; no definite D call. V dropped 6 bases and J dropped 3 bases, with 5 bases sitting between them. This CDR3 spans 11 amino acids. CDR1 and CDR2 from the germline V gene are MGHRA and YSYEKL.

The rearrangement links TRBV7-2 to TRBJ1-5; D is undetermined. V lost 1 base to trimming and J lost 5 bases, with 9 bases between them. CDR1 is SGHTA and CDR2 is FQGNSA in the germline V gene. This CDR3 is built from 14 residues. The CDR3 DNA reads TGTGCCAGCAGCTTAGGGCAGGATGATCAGCCCCAGCATTTT. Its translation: CASSLGQDDQPQHF.

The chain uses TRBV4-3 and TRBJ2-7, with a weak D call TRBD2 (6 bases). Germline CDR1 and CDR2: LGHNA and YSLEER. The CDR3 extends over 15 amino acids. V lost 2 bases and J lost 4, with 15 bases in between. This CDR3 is CASSQSWRDYYEQYF. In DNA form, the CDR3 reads TGCGCCAGCAGCCAATCGTGGAGGGATTATTACGAGCAGTACTTC.

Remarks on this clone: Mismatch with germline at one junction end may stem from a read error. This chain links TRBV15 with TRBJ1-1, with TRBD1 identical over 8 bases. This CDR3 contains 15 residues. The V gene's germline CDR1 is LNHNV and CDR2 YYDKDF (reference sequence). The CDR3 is CATTITRTGNTEVFF. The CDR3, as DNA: TGTGCCACCACCATAACTAGGACAGGGAACACTGAAGTTTTCTTT.

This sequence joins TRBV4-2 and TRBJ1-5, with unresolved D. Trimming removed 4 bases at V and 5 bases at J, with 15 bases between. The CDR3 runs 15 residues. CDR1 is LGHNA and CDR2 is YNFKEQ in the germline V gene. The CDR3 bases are TGTGCCAGCAGCCTCGCGGAGGCTGATTATCAGCCCCAGCATTTT. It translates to CASSLAEADYQPQHF.

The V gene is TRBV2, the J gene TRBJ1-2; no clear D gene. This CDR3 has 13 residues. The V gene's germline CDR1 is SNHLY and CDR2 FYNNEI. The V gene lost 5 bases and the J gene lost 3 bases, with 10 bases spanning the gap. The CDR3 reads CASSPGVDYGYTF. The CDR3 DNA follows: TGTGCCAGCAGTCCCGGGGTCGACTATGGCTACACCTTC.